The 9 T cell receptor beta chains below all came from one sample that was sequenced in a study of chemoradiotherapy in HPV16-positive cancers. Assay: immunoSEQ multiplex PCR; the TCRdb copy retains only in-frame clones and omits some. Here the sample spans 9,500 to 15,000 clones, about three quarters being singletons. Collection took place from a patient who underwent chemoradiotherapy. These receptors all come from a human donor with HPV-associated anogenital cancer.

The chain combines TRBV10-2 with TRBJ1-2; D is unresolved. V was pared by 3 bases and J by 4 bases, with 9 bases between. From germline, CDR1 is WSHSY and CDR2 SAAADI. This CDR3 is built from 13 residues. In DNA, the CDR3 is TGCGCCAGCAGTGAAGGCTCTTTCTATGGCTACACCTTC. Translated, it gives CASSEGSFYGYTF.

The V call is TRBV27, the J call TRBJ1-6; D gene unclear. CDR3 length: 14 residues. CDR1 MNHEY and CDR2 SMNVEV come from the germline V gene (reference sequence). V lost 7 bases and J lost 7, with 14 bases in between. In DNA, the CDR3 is TGTGCCAGCAAGACAAGCGTAGCGAATTCACCCCTCCACTTT. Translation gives CASKTSVANSPLHF.

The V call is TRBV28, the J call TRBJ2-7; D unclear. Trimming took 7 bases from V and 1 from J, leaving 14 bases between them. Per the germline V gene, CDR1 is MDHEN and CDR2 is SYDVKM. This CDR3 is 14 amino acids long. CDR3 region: CASKQLTGSYEQYF. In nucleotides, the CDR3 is TGTGCCAGCAAACAGCTGACGGGTTCCTACGAGCAGTACTTC.

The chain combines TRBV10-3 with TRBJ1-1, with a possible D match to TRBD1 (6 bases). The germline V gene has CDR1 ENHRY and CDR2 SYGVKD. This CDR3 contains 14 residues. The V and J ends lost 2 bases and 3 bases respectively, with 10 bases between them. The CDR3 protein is CAISERGADTEAFF. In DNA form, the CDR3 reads TGTGCCATCAGTGAGCGGGGGGCTGACACTGAAGCTTTCTTT.

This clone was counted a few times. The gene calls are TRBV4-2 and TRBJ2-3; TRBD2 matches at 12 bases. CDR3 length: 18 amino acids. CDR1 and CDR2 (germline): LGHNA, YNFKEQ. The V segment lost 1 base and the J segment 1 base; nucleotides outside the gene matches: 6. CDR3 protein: CASSQALAGGGGTDTQYF. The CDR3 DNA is TGTGCCAGCAGCCAAGCACTAGCGGGGGGTGGAGGCACAGATACGCAGTATTTT.

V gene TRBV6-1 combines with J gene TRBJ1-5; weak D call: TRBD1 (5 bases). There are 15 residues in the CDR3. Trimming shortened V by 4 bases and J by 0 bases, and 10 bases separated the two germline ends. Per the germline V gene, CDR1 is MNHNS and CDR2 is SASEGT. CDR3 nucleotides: TGTGCCAGCAGTGGCGGGACGGATAGCAATCAGCCCCAGCATTTT. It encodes CASSGGTDSNQPQHF.

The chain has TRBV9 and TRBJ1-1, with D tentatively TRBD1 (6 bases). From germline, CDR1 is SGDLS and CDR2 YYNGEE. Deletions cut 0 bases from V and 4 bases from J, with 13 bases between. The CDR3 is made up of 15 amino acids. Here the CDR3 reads CASSVAGTLGTEAFF. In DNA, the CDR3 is TGTGCCAGCAGCGTAGCTGGGACATTGGGCACTGAAGCTTTCTTT.

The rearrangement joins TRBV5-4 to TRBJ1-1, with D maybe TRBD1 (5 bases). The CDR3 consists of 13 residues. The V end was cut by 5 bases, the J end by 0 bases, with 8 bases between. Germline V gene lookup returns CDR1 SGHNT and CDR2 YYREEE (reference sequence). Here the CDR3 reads CASRRQMNTEAFF. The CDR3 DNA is TGTGCCAGCAGACGACAGATGAACACTGAAGCTTTCTTT. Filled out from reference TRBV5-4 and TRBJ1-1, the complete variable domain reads ETGVTQSPTHLIKTRGQQVTLRCSSQSGHNTVSWYQQALGQGPQFIFQYYREEENGRGNFPPRFSGLQFPNYSSELNVNALELDDSALYLCASRRQMNTEAFFGQGTRLTVV.

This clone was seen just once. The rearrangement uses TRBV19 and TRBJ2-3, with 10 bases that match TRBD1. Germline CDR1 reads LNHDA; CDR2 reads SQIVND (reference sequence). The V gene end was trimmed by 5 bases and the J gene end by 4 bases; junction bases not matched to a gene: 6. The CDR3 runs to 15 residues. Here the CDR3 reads CASSLRDRGPDTQYF. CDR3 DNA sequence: TGTGCCAGTAGTCTCCGGGACAGGGGACCAGATACGCAGTATTTT.